This T cell receptor beta chain was documented in a study of OX40 agonist ivuxolimab in advanced cancers. Background on the study: The group had a mean age of around 60 years, ranged from about 20 to 79, and was 80% to 90% male. General observations from the study: Averaging showed that CD8+ T cells had more expanded clones than CD4+ did. Antigen specificity of clonally expanded peripheral T cells was not established.

Libraries were prepared by immunoSEQ multiplex PCR; TCRdb keeps only in-frame clonotypes and omits some of them. This sample has 55,000 to 90,000 clones, with around 90% found just once. A word on this clone: What it binds is not known.

CDR3 size: 14 residues. The V gene end was trimmed by 4 bases and the J gene end by 2 bases; junction bases not matched to a gene: 1. Germline V gene sequence: CDR1 SGHAT, CDR2 FQDESV (reference sequence). Sample: CD4+ or CD8+ T cells sorted from blood, taken in a trial of the OX40 agonist ivuxolimab. This chain uses TRBV11-1 with TRBJ2-7; TRBD2 aligns across 11 bases. The sequence was obtained from an adult with an advanced solid tumor such as melanoma, head and neck, liver or kidney cancer. The CDR3 protein is CASSYSGRAYEQYF. The CDR3 DNA reads TGTGCCAGCAGCTATAGCGGGAGGGCCTACGAGCAGTACTTC.